Each of the 17 T cell receptor beta chains below was sequenced from the same sample in a study of blood T cell repertoires in COVID-19. Here immunoSEQ multiplex PCR was the method, and the copy in TCRdb shows in-frame clones only, minus some. Seen here are a few hundred thousand clones, about 81% observed once, and the top ten hold roughly 4%. Material for sequencing was PBMCs or T cells enriched from blood (not recorded which). The receptor set was obtained from a man aged 30 to 45 with acute COVID-19.

The chain combines TRBV11-2 with TRBJ2-3; D gene ambiguous. The V and J ends lost 2 bases and 3 bases respectively, with 12 bases between them. CDR3 length: 15 residues. Germline CDR1 SGHAT, CDR2 FQNNGV. The CDR3 sequence: CASSLQWARTDTQYF. CDR3 bases: TGTGCCAGCAGCTTACAGTGGGCTCGTACAGATACGCAGTATTTT.

The V gene is TRBV6-1, the J gene TRBJ1-4; 7 nucleotides agree with TRBD1. This CDR3 is 15 amino acids long. CDR1 MNHNS and CDR2 SASEGT come from the germline V gene. V shed 1 base and J 6 bases; nucleotides not matched to a gene: 5. CDR3 nucleotide sequence: TGTGCCAGCAGTGAAGGCGGGACAGCCCATGAAAAACTGTTTTTT. Its protein is CASSEGGTAHEKLFF.

J is TRBJ2-5 and V is TRBV27; 7 bases line up with TRBD2. Germline V gene sequence: CDR1 MNHEY, CDR2 SMNVEV (reference sequence). J was trimmed by 4 bases and V by 4 bases; bases with no gene match: 6. The CDR3 is 14 residues long. CDR3 region: CASSWGGFSETQYF. The CDR3 coding sequence is TGTGCCAGCAGTTGGGGAGGGTTTTCAGAGACCCAGTACTTC.

The rearrangement joins TRBV6-8 to TRBJ2-5; D gene unclear. The CDR3 covers 11 residues. Deletions cut 5 bases from V and 5 bases from J, with 6 bases between. The germline gives CDR1 MNHGY, CDR2 SAAAGT. This chain's CDR3 is CASSIRETQYF. In DNA form, the CDR3 reads TGTGCCAGCAGTATCAGGGAGACCCAGTACTTC.

The V call is TRBV7-9, the J call TRBJ1-6; TRBD1 matches at 8 bases. The ends lost 1 base at V and 7 bases at J; junction bases unmatched: 9. This CDR3 is 17 amino acids long. From germline, CDR1 is SEHNR and CDR2 FQNEAQ (reference sequence). The CDR3 loop is CASSLENTGQGNSPLHF. In nucleotides, the CDR3 is TGTGCCAGCAGCTTAGAAAATACAGGACAGGGAAATTCACCCCTCCACTTT.

This chain uses TRBV19 with TRBJ2-1; TRBD2 aligns across 8 bases. The V gene end was trimmed by 1 base and the J gene end by 3 bases; junction bases not matched to a gene: 5. There are 16 residues in the CDR3. Germline V gives CDR1 LNHDA, CDR2 SQIVND (reference sequence). The CDR3 nucleotides are TGTGCCAGTAGTATAGGGCCCGGGGGGGTCTACAATGAGCAGTTCTTC. This gives the protein CASSIGPGGVYNEQFF. Supplemented by reference TRBV19 and TRBJ2-1, the full variable domain reads DGGITQSPKYLFRKEGQNVTLSCEQNLNHDAMYWYRQDPGQGLRLIYYSQIVNDFQKGDIAEGYSVSREKKESFPLTVTSAQKNPTAFYLCASSIGPGGVYNEQFFGPGTRLTVL.

The genes are TRBV28 and TRBJ2-1, with 8 bases identical to TRBD2. This CDR3 comprises 12 residues. Germline CDR1 MDHEN, CDR2 SYDVKM. V trimming: 7 bases; J trimming: 8 bases; junction bases outside the gene matches: 4. In nucleotides, the CDR3 is TGTGCCAGCACCCCGGGGGGGGATGAGCAGTTCTTC. Its protein is CASTPGGDEQFF.

The V call is TRBV7-8, the J call TRBJ1-6; D is unresolved. CDR1 is SGHVS, CDR2 FQNEAQ, per germline. The CDR3 consists of 15 residues. V lost 2 bases and J lost 0, with 5 bases in between. The CDR3 sequence is CASSLSSSYNSPLHF. As DNA, the CDR3 is TGTGCCAGCAGCTTATCGAGCTCCTATAATTCACCCCTCCACTTT. Based on the CDR3 plus reference TRBV7-8 and TRBJ1-6, the full variable domain is GAGVSQSPRYKVAKRGQDVALRCDPISGHVSLFWYQQALGQGPEFLTYFQNEAQLDKSGLPSDRFFAERPEGSVSTLKIQRTQQEDSAVYLCASSLSSSYNSPLHFGNGTRLTVT.

The CDR3 nucleotides read TGCGCCAGCAGCCAAGGACTAGCTATCTACGAGCAGTACGTC. It yields the protein CASSQGLAIYEQYV. The chain joins TRBV4-3 to TRBJ2-7, with 7 nucleotides matching TRBD2. J was trimmed by 3 bases and V by 1 base; bases with no gene match: 3. Germline-derived CDR1 and CDR2 are LGHNA and YSLEER. The CDR3 consists of 14 residues.

On this clone: The same CDR3 arises from other DNA sequences in this sample as well. This CDR3 is CASRLGQAPYSNQPQHF. In nucleotides, the CDR3 is TGTGCCAGCAGATTAGGACAGGCCCCCTATAGCAATCAGCCCCAGCATTTT. J is TRBJ1-5 and V is TRBV28; 7 bases fit TRBD1. Germline trimming cut 6 bases from V and 0 bases from J; bases unmatched to any gene: 11. This CDR3 has 17 amino acids. CDR1 MDHEN and CDR2 SYDVKM come from the germline V gene.

J is TRBJ1-5 and V is TRBV6-2 or TRBV6-3; a possible D gene is TRBD1 (6 bases). V dropped 5 bases and J dropped 9 bases, with 17 bases sitting between them. The CDR3 covers 14 residues. Germline CDR1 reads MNHEY; CDR2 reads SVGEGT. The CDR3 sequence is CASSERGSPRPQHF. The CDR3 coding sequence is TGTGCCAGCAGTGAGAGGGGGTCCCCGCGGCCCCAGCATTTT.

This chain connects TRBV27 to TRBJ2-3; 10 bases are a match to TRBD1. The J segment lost 1 base and the V segment lost 2 bases, leaving 3 bases of the junction unmatched. Germline V lookup: CDR1 MNHEY, CDR2 SMNVEV (reference sequence). The CDR3 covers 16 residues. The CDR3 nucleotides are TGTGCCAGCAGTTTACCCGGGACAGGGGGCACAGATACGCAGTATTTT. This gives the protein CASSLPGTGGTDTQYF.

This clone was picked up a small number of times. This sequence joins TRBV4-2 and TRBJ1-4, with a possible D match to TRBD1 (5 bases). Germline CDR1 reads LGHNA; CDR2 reads YNFKEQ. The CDR3 loop spans 17 amino acids. V lost 0 bases and J lost 8, with 19 bases in between. The DNA of the CDR3 is TGTGCCAGCAGCCAAGATGGAGGAGTCGGGGGTAAAGAAAAACTGTTTTTT. It yields the protein CASSQDGGVGGKEKLFF.

This chain uses TRBV19 with TRBJ1-5; D possibly corresponds to TRBD1 (5 bases). The CDR3 loop spans 15 amino acids. Between the trimmed V and J ends, which lost 5 bases and 5 bases, there was a span of 16 bases. Germline V gene data show CDR1 as LNHDA and CDR2 as SQIVND (reference sequence). CDR3: CASSVGEAGYQPQHF. The CDR3 region has the DNA TGTGCCAGTAGTGTGGGGGAGGCAGGGTATCAGCCCCAGCATTTT. Full variable domain (outside the CDR3, taken from reference TRBV19 and TRBJ1-5): DGGITQSPKYLFRKEGQNVTLSCEQNLNHDAMYWYRQDPGQGLRLIYYSQIVNDFQKGDIAEGYSVSREKKESFPLTVTSAQKNPTAFYLCASSVGEAGYQPQHFGDGTRLSIL.

This clone has just one count. This sequence joins TRBV7-6 and TRBJ1-5; 10 nucleotides line up with TRBD1. CDR3 length equals 19 residues. Germline V gives CDR1 SGHVS, CDR2 FNYEAQ. V dropped 1 base and J dropped 4; count of bases not matched to a gene: 13. CDR3 coding DNA: TGTGCCAGCAGCTTAGAGGCCGTGGGGACAGGGGTATGGAATCAGCCCCAGCATTTT. It specifies CASSLEAVGTGVWNQPQHF.

The V and J genes are TRBV7-8 and TRBJ2-1; 9 bases fit TRBD2. V shed 4 bases and J 9 bases; nucleotides not matched to a gene: 13. There are 16 residues in the CDR3. Germline values: CDR1 SGHVS, CDR2 FQNEAQ. CDR3 nucleotide sequence: TGTGCCAGCAGCTCCAGGAGGGATAGCGGGAGCAGTGAGCAGTTCTTC. It specifies CASSSRRDSGSSEQFF.

The chain joins TRBV29-1 to TRBJ2-5; the D gene is possibly TRBD1 (5 bases). Germline V gene sequence: CDR1 SQVTM, CDR2 ANQGSEA. Trimming stripped 4 bases from V and 2 bases from J, with 11 bases between. The CDR3 contains 13 residues. The CDR3, as DNA: TGCAGCGTTGTACAGGCTTTACAAGAGACCCAGTACTTC. Its translation is CSVVQALQETQYF.